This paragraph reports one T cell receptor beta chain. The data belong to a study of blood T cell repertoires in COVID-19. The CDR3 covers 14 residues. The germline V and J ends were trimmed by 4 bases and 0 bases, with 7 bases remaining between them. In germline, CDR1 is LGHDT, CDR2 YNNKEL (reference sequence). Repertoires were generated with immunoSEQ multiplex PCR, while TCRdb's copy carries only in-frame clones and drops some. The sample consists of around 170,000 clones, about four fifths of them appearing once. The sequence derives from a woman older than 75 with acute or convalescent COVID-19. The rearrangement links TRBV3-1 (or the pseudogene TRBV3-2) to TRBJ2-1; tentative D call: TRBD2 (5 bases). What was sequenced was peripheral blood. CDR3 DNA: TGTGCCAGCAGCCGCGGGTTCTCCTACAATGAGCAGTTCTTC. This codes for CASSRGFSYNEQFF.